These 5 T cell receptor beta chains were sequenced from one sample in a study of T cell changes during pregnancy in multiple sclerosis. Clones were sequenced by immunoSEQ multiplex PCR, and TCRdb holds only the in-frame ones, with some missing. The data contain approximately 65,000 clones, about 89% of them singletons. This material consisted of CD4+ T cells from peripheral blood mononuclear cells, taken in the first trimester of pregnancy. All receptors derive from a female donor with multiple sclerosis, enrolled in a pregnancy study.

The chain recombines TRBV18 with TRBJ1-2; 9 nucleotides align to TRBD1. This CDR3 has 16 residues. Germline V CDR1 and CDR2: KGHSH, LQKENI. With 3 bases clipped from V and 3 bases from J, the junction kept 8 bases outside the gene matches. CDR3 coding DNA: TGTGCCAGCTCACCCCGGGACAGGGCGTCTGACTATGGCTACACCTTC. Encoded protein: CASSPRDRASDYGYTF.

V gene TRBV9 combines with J gene TRBJ1-4, with 7 nucleotides matching TRBD1. The CDR3 is 14 amino acids. CDR1 and CDR2 from the germline V gene are SGDLS and YYNGEE. Trimming cost V 5 bases and J 3 bases; bases outside gene matches: 4. CDR3 nucleotides: TGTGCCAGCAGTCACAGGGGACCTAATGAAAAACTGTTTTTT. Encoded protein: CASSHRGPNEKLFF.

The genes are TRBV7-2 and TRBJ1-5; D call uncertain. In germline, CDR1 is SGHTA, CDR2 FQGNSA. CDR3 length: 13 amino acids. The V end was cut by 2 bases, the J end by 4 bases, with 6 bases between. The CDR3: CASSLTVNQPQHF. Written as DNA, the CDR3 is TGTGCCAGCAGCTTAACAGTTAATCAGCCCCAGCATTTT. Full variable domain (remainder filled in from reference TRBV7-2 and TRBJ1-5): GAGVSQSPSNKVTEKGKDVELRCDPISGHTALYWYRQSLGQGLEFLIYFQGNSAPDKSGLPSDRFSAERTGGSVSTLTIQRTQQEDSAVYLCASSLTVNQPQHFGDGTRLSIL.

This clone was detected once. The chain carries TRBV7-2 and TRBJ2-2, with D possibly matching TRBD1 (7 bases). Trimming took 6 bases from V and 5 from J, leaving 13 bases between them. Germline V gene lookup returns CDR1 SGHTA and CDR2 FQGNSA. This CDR3 contains 14 residues. The CDR3 nucleotides are TGTGCCAGCAGTAAGACAGGGAGGACCGGGGAGCTGTTTTTT. Residues: CASSKTGRTGELFF.

This rearrangement joins TRBV27 to TRBJ2-7; 9 bases are shared with TRBD2. The germline V gene encodes CDR1 MNHEY and CDR2 SMNVEV (reference sequence). This CDR3 contains 14 residues. V gave up 0 bases and J gave up 10 bases; unmatched junction bases: 7. The CDR3 region has the DNA TGTGCCAGCAGTTTATCGGCTAGCGGGGCAGAACAGTACTTC. This gives the protein CASSLSASGAEQYF.